This TCR beta chain derives from a study of OX40 agonist ivuxolimab in advanced cancers. This clone was seen many times. With 5 bases removed from V and 1 base from J, the gap between germline ends came to 12 bases. The CDR3 totals 14 residues. Germline lookup yields CDR1 MDHEN and CDR2 SYDVKM. TCRdb's copy holds only in-frame clones and misses some; the assay was immunoSEQ multiplex PCR. This table has roughly 86,000 clones, 65% to 90% appearing once. Anyone with autoimmune disease history or systemic immunosuppression was excluded. The receptor was derived from an adult with an advanced solid tumor such as melanoma, head and neck, liver or kidney cancer. Sequences were derived from CD4+ or CD8+ T cells sorted from blood, sampled in a trial of the OX40 agonist ivuxolimab. This chain links TRBV28 with TRBJ2-7, with unresolved D. CDR3 protein: CASSLMTDSYEQYF. The CDR3 bases are TGTGCCAGCAGTCTCATGACGGATTCCTACGAGCAGTACTTC.